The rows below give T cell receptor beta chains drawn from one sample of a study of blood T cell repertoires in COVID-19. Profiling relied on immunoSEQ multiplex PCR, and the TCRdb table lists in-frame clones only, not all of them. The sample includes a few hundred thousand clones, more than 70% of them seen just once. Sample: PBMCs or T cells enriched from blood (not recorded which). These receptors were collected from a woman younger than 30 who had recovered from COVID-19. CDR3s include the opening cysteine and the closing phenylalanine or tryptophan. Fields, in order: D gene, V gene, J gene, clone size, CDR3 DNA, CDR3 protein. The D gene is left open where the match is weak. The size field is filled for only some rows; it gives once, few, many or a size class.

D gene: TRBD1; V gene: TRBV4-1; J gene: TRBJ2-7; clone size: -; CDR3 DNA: TGCGCCAGCAGCCAGGGGATCGGCAGGGGGCAGGACGAGCAGTACTTC; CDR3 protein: CASSQGIGRGQDEQYF
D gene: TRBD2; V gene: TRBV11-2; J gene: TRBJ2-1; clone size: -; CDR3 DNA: TGTGCCAGCAGCCCGGGACTAGCGGGGGGAGATGAGCAGTTCTTC; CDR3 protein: CASSPGLAGGDEQFF
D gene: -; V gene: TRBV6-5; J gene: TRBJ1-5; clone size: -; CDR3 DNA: TGTGCCAGCAGTTACTCGTTTTCAGGGGTAGGCCAGCCCCAGCATTTT; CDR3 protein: CASSYSFSGVGQPQHF
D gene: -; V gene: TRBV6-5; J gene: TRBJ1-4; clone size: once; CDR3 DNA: TGTGCCAGCGGGTCAGACACCCGAAAACTGTTTTTT; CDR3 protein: CASGSDTRKLFF
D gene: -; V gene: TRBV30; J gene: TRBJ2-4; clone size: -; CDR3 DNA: TGTGCCTGGAGTGTCGCAGGGGCCAAAAACATTCAGTACTTC; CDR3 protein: CAWSVAGAKNIQYF
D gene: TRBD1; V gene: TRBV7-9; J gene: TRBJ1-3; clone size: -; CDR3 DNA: TGTGCCAGCAGCGAAAAAGGGACAGCTGGAAACACCATATATTTT; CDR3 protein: CASSEKGTAGNTIYF
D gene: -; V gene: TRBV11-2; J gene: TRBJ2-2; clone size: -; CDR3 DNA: TGTGCCAGCAGCTTCGGGTCGAGGAGGGAGCTGTTTTTT; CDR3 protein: CASSFGSRRELFF
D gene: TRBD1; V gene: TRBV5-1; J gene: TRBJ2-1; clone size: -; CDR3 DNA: TGCGCCAGCAGCTTAGCTCCGGGACAGATCCTCTACAATGAGCAGTTCTTC; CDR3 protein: CASSLAPGQILYNEQFF
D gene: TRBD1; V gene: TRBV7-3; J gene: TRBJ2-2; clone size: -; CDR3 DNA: TGTGCCAGCAGCCTACGCCCCCCGGCCGACAGGGCGAACACCGGGGAGCTGTTTTTT; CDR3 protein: CASSLRPPADRANTGELFF
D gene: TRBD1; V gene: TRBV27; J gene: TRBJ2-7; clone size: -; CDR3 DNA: TGTGCCAGCAGTCCTCGATCGGGACAGGGGTTATACGAGCAGTACTTC; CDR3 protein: CASSPRSGQGLYEQYF
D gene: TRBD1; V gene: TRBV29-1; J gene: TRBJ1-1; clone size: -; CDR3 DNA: TGCAGCGTTGAAGATAGGGCCCCCGGGACAGGGGAATTATTTATGAACACTGAAGCTTTCTTT; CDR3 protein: CSVEDRAPGTGELFMNTEAFF
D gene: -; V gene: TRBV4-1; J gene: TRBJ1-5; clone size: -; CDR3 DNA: TGCGCCAGCAGCCCAGGGACAATTCGTAATCAGCCCCAGCATTTT; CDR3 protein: CASSPGTIRNQPQHF
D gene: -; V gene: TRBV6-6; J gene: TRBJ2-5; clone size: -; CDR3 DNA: TGTGCCAGCAGTTACTCATCCGGGAGAGAGGAGACCCAGTACTTC; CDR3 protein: CASSYSSGREETQYF
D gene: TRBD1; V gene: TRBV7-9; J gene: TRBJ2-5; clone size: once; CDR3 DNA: TGTGCCAGCAGCTGGAGGACAGGGAGGCTTATGGAGACCCAGTACTTC; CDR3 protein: CASSWRTGRLMETQYF
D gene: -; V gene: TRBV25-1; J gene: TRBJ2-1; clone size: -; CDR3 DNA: TGTGCCAGCAGTAAACTAGGCGATGAGCAGTTCTTC; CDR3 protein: CASSKLGDEQFF
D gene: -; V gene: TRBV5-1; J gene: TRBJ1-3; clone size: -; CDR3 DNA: TGCGCCAGCAGCCCCCAGGTCGTTGGAAACACCATATATTTT; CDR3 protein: CASSPQVVGNTIYF
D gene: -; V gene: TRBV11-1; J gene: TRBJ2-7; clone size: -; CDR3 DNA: TGTGCCAGCAGCTTATCCGGTTACGAGCAGTACTTC; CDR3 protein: CASSLSGYEQYF
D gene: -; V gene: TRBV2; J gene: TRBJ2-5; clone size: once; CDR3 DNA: TGTGCCAGCAGTGAAGCGCTAGGGGGTGGGGAGACCCAGTACTTC; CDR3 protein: CASSEALGGGETQYF
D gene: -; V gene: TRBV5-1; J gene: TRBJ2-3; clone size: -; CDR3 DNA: TGCGCCAGCAGCTTGGTAAAGATAACAGGGAAGACCGACACAGATACGCAGTATTTT; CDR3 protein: CASSLVKITGKTDTDTQYF
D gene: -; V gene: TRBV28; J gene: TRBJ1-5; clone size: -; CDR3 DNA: TGTGCCAGCAGCAGAAGGGGAAATCAGCCCCAGCATTTT; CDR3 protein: CASSRRGNQPQHF
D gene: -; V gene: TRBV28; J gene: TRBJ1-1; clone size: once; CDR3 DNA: TGTGCCAGCAGTTTTTACCCCCAAATGGACAGGAACACTGAAGCTTTCTTT; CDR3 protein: CASSFYPQMDRNTEAFF
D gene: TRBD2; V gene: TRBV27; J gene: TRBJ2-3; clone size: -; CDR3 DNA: TGTGCCAGCAGTCCCAGTTTTAGCGGGGGGGCCAAAGATACGCAGTATTTT; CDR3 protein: CASSPSFSGGAKDTQYF